The sequence of this TCR beta chain was determined in a study of T cell responses to AZD1222 COVID-19 vaccine. Study observations and caveats: Donors were mostly white British, more females; clonal diversity possibly underestimated.

Produced via immunoSEQ multiplex PCR; TCRdb's table is partial and in-frame only. This repertoire shows some 120,000 clones, approximately 88% found once; its top ten account for around 8%. Per the germline V gene, CDR1 is SGHRS and CDR2 is YFSETQ. V dropped 7 bases and J dropped 2 bases, with 6 bases sitting between them. This CDR3 region has 11 residues. About this clone: Its antigen is still unknown.

The chain recombines TRBV5-1 with TRBJ1-1, with D tentatively TRBD1 (5 bases). This specimen consisted of peripheral blood, obtained on day 0 of AZD1222 vaccination. This TCR was sampled from an adult in good health. The CDR3 spells CASGTNTEAFF. For the CDR3, the DNA is TGCGCCAGCGGGACTAACACTGAAGCTTTCTTT.